What follows are 15 T cell receptor beta chains derived from one specimen sequenced in a study of naive and memory T cell subsets. Two oligonucleotides, mixed equimolar, formed the beta constant-region primer covering TRBC1 and TRBC2. TCRdb fed the UMI-ligation and nested PCR reads into MiXCR, producing one record per CDR3 protein. The profile shows around 160,000 distinct CDR3 sequences, approximately 17% of them singletons. The sequenced sample was naive CD4+ T cells from blood. The receptors derive from a human donor in good health.

The genes are TRBV29-1 and TRBJ1-1; unclear D gene. Trimming removed 6 bases from V and 6 bases from J, with 23 bases in between. CDR3 length: 15 amino acids. Germline V CDR1 and CDR2: SQVTM, ANQGSEA. The CDR3, as DNA: TGCAGCGTAAAAGCAAGGCGGGATCATCTAGCTGAAGCTTTCTTT. Translated: CSVKARRDHLAEAFF.

This sequence joins TRBV7-8 and TRBJ2-1; 9 nucleotides agree with TRBD1. Unmatched junction bases numbered 7, after V lost 7 bases and J lost 3 bases. This CDR3 has 15 amino acids. Per germline, CDR1 SGHVS and CDR2 FQNEAQ. The CDR3 sequence: CASNRGQGNYNEQFF. The CDR3 nucleotides read TGTGCCAGCAACAGGGGACAGGGAAACTACAATGAGCAGTTCTTC.

The genes are TRBV7-9 and TRBJ2-7; D may be TRBD2 (6 bases). Trimming took off 5 bases at V and 6 bases at J, with 14 bases between the two ends. CDR1 and CDR2 from the germline V gene are SEHNR and FQNEAQ (reference sequence). This CDR3 has 13 residues. CDR3 sequence (DNA): TGTGCCAGCAGCCCCGGGAGTGGCGCCGAGCAGTACTTC. Its translation is CASSPGSGAEQYF.

The sample holds a few counts of this clonotype. This sequence joins TRBV4-1 and TRBJ2-7, with TRBD2 identical over 9 bases. CDR1 MGHRA and CDR2 YSYEKL come from the germline V gene. The CDR3 is made up of 17 amino acids. V was clipped by 5 bases and J by 1 base; unmatched bases: 12. CDR3 DNA: TGCGCCAGCAGCTCCAGCTCCCTGGCGGGAGGGTCCTACGAGCAGTACTTC. It specifies CASSSSSLAGGSYEQYF.

This clonotype came up a few times. The rearrangement uses TRBV28 and TRBJ2-7; TRBD1 matches at 7 bases. The germline V gene encodes CDR1 MDHEN and CDR2 SYDVKM. V dropped 6 bases and J dropped 3; count of bases not matched to a gene: 2. The CDR3 extends over 12 amino acids. CDR3 region: CASRAGGYEQYF. In DNA form, the CDR3 reads TGTGCCAGCAGGGCAGGGGGCTACGAGCAGTACTTC.

The J gene is TRBJ2-7, the V gene TRBV28, with 8 bases matching TRBD2. After removal of 2 bases from V and 2 bases from J, the junction contained 8 bases not matched to a gene. CDR1 is MDHEN and CDR2 is SYDVKM in the germline V gene. The CDR3 consists of 16 residues. CDR3 bases: TGTGCCAGCAGTTTACATGGACTAGCAATTCCCTACGAGCAGTACTTC. Translated: CASSLHGLAIPYEQYF.

The chain is built from TRBV6-5 and TRBJ2-1; 9 bases agree with TRBD2. CDR1 and CDR2 from the germline V gene are MNHEY and SVGAGI. V gave up 0 bases and J gave up 6 bases; unmatched junction bases: 6. CDR3 size: 16 residues. CDR3 sequence (DNA): TGTGCCAGCAGTTACTCGAGAGCGGGAGGCGGCAATGAGCAGTTCTTC. Its translation: CASSYSRAGGGNEQFF.

This clonotype has only a few counts. The chain employs TRBV7-9 and TRBJ2-7, with D maybe TRBD2 (6 bases). The V gene lost 5 bases and the J gene lost 3 bases, with 14 bases spanning the gap. Germline V gene sequence: CDR1 SEHNR, CDR2 FQNEAQ (reference sequence). The CDR3 runs to 14 residues. The CDR3 sequence: CASSPAAGYYEQYF. As DNA, the CDR3 is TGTGCCAGCAGCCCCGCGGCGGGGTACTACGAGCAGTACTTC.

The chain carries TRBV5-6 and TRBJ2-2, with D perhaps matching TRBD1 or TRBD2 (7 bases each). V was cut by 4 bases and J by 0 bases, with 13 bases left in between. This CDR3 contains 16 residues. The germline V gene encodes CDR1 SGHDT and CDR2 YYEEEE. In nucleotides, the CDR3 is TGTGCCAGCAGCCTGGGGGGGACAGCGAACACCGGGGAGCTGTTTTTT. The encoded protein is CASSLGGTANTGELFF.

CDR3 nucleotides: TGCGCCAGCAGCCAATTAGGCGCCTTCATGAATGAGCAGTTCTTC. It yields the protein CASSQLGAFMNEQFF. The gene calls are TRBV4-1 and TRBJ2-1, with no clear D. Trimming shortened V by 2 bases and J by 7 bases, and 15 bases separated the two germline ends. The CDR3 sequence is 15 residues long. Per germline, CDR1 MGHRA and CDR2 YSYEKL.

The sample holds many counts of this clonotype. This chain uses TRBV5-5 with TRBJ2-2; 8 nucleotides line up with TRBD1. Trimming removed 3 bases from V and 0 bases from J; junction bases left unmatched: 1. Germline V gene data show CDR1 as SGHKS and CDR2 as YYEKEE (reference sequence). The CDR3 spans 15 residues. The CDR3, as DNA: TGTGCCAGCAGCTGGGGACAGGCGAACACCGGGGAGCTGTTTTTT. Residues: CASSWGQANTGELFF.

The gene calls are TRBV5-1 and TRBJ2-5; D gene unclear. Germline V gene data show CDR1 as SGHRS and CDR2 as YFSETQ. Trimming pared 0 bases from V and 1 base from J, leaving 10 bases between. The CDR3 covers 15 residues. The CDR3 nucleotides read TGCGCCAGCAGCTTGGTGCCTGAAACCCAAGAGACCCAGTACTTC. As protein: CASSLVPETQETQYF.

This chain joins TRBV4-2 and TRBJ2-3; tentative D call: TRBD2 (5 bases). The CDR3 contains 16 residues. Germline CDR1 and CDR2: LGHNA and YNFKEQ. V was clipped by 4 bases and J by 0 bases, with 14 bases between them. The CDR3 here is CASSPASRGSTDTQYF. In DNA form, the CDR3 reads TGTGCCAGCAGCCCCGCGTCGCGCGGGAGCACAGATACGCAGTATTTT.

V gene TRBV19 combines with J gene TRBJ1-3, with no clear D. The CDR3 runs 15 residues. CDR1 is LNHDA, CDR2 SQIVND, per germline (reference sequence). The V end lost 7 bases, the J end lost 3 bases, and 16 bases lay between the germline ends. The CDR3 DNA sequence: TGTGCCAGTACCTTCGCTACAGACGATGGAAACACCATATATTTT. It encodes CASTFATDDGNTIYF.

This clonotype was recorded a few times. The chain employs TRBV6-2 or TRBV6-3 and TRBJ2-1, with 7 bases identical to TRBD2. This CDR3 has 16 amino acids. V gave up 6 bases and J gave up 8 bases; unmatched junction bases: 16. Germline values: CDR1 MNHEY, CDR2 SVGEGT. This chain's CDR3 is CASRPPRLAAPHEQFF. In DNA, the CDR3 is TGTGCCAGCAGGCCCCCGAGACTAGCAGCCCCGCATGAGCAGTTCTTC.